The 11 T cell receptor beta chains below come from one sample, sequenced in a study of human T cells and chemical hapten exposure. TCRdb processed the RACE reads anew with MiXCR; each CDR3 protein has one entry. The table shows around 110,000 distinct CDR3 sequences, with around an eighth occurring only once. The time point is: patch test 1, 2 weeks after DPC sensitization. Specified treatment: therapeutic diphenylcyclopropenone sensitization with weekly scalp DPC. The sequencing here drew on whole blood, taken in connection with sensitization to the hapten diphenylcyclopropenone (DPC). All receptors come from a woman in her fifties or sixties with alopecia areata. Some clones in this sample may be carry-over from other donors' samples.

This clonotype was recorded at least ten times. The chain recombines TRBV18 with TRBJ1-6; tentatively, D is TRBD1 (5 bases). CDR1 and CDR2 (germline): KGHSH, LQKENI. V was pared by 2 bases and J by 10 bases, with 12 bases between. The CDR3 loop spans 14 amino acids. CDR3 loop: CASSPKVGESPLHF. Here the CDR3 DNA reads TGTGCCAGCTCACCAAAGGTAGGGGAGTCACCCCTCCACTTT.

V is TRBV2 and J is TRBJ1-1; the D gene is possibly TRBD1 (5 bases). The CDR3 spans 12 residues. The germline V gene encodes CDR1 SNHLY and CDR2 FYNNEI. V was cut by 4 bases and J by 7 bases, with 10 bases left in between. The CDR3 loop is CASSVSGVEAFF. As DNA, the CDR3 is TGTGCCAGCAGTGTTTCGGGGGTTGAAGCTTTCTTT. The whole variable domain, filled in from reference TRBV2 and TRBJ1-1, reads EPEVTQTPSHQVTQMGQEVILRCVPISNHLYFYWYRQILGQKVEFLVSFYNNEISEKSEIFDDQFSVERPDGSNFTLKIRSTKLEDSAMYFCASSVSGVEAFFGQGTRLTVV.

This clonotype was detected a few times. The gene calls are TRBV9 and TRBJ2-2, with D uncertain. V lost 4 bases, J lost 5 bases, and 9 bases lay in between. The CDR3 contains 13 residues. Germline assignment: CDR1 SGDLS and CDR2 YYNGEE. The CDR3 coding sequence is TGTGCCAGCAGCATAGAGAAGACCGGGGAGCTGTTTTTT. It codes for CASSIEKTGELFF.

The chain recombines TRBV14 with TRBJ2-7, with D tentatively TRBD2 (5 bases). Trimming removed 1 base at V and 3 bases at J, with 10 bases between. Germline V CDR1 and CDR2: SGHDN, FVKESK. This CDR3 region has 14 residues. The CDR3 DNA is TGTGCCAGCAGCCAAGTCGATGGGAGCTACGAGCAGTACTTC. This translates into CASSQVDGSYEQYF.

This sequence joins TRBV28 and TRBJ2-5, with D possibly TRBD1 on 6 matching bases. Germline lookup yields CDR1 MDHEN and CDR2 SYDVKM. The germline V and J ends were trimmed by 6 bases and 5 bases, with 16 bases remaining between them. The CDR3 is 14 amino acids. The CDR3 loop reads CASRGHARGETQYF. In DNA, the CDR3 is TGTGCCAGCAGGGGACACGCTAGGGGGGAGACCCAGTACTTC.

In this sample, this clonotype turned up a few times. CDR3 loop: CASTSTPQGPAFF. The CDR3 nucleotides are TGTGCCAGCACCTCAACCCCCCAGGGGCCAGCTTTCTTT. This chain links TRBV6-6 with TRBJ1-1, with a weak D call TRBD1 (6 bases). Per the germline V gene, CDR1 is MNHNY and CDR2 is SVGAGI (reference sequence). The CDR3 loop spans 13 amino acids. V lost 7 bases to trimming and J lost 10 bases, with 19 bases between them.

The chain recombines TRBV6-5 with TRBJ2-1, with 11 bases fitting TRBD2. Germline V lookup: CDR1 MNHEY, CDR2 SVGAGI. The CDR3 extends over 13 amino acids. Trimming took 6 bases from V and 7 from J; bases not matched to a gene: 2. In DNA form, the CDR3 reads TGTGCCAGCAGGGCTAGCGGGGGGAATGAGCAGTTCTTC. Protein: CASRASGGNEQFF.

CDR3 in amino acids: CASRLAHPRTTNEKLFF. CDR3 sequence (DNA): TGTGCAAGTCGCTTGGCGCACCCCCGGACGACTAATGAAAAACTGTTTTTT. The chain uses TRBV12-2 and TRBJ1-4; the table's D call, TRBD1, was not checked against the DNA. TRBV12-2 is listed as a pseudogene. There are 17 residues in the CDR3.

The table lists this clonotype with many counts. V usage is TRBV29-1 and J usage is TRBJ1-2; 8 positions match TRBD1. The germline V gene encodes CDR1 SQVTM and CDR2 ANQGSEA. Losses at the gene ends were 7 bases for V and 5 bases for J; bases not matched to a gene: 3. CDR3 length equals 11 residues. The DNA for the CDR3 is TGCAGCGCCAGGGGGCTGTATGGCTACACCTTC. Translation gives CSARGLYGYTF.

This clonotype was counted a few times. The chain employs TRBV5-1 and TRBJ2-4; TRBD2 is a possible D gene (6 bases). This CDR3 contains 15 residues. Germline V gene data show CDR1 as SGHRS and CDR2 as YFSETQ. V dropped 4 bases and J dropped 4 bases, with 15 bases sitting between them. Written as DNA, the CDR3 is TGCGCCAGCAGCCCCGAACGGGGGACGAAAAACATTCAGTACTTC. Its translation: CASSPERGTKNIQYF.

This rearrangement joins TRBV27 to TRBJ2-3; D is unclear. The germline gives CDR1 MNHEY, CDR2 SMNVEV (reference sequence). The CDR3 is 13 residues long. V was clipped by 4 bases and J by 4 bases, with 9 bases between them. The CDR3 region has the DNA TGTGCCAGCAGTTCGTGGGGATCAGATACGCAGTATTTT. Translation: CASSSWGSDTQYF.